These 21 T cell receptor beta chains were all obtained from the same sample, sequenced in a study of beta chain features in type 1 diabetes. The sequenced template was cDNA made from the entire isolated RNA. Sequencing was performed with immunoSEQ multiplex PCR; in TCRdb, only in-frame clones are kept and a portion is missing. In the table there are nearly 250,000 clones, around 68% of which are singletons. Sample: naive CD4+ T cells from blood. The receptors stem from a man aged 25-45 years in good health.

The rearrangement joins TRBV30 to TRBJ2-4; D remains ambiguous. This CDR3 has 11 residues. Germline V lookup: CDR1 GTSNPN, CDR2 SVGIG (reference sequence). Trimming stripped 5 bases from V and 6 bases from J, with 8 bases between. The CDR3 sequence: CAWAAPNIQYF. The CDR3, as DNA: TGTGCCTGGGCGGCCCCAAACATTCAGTACTTC.

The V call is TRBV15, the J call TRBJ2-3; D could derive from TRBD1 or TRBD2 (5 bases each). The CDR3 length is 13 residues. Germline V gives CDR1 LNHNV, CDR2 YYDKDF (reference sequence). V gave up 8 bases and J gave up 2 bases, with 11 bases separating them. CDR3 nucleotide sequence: TGTGCCACCCGAGGGGATTACACAGATACGCAGTATTTT. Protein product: CATRGDYTDTQYF.

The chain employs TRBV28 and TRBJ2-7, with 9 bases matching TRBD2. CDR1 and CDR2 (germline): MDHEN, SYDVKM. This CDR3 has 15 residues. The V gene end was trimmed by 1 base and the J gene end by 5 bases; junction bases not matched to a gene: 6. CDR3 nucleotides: TGTGCCAGCAGTTTATATGCTAGCGGGAAGCACGAGCAGTACTTC. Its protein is CASSLYASGKHEQYF.

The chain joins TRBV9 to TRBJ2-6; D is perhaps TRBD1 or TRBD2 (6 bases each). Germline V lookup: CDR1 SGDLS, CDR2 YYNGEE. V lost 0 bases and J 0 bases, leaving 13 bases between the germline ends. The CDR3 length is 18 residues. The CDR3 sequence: CASSVVRDTDSGANVLTF. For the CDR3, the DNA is TGTGCCAGCAGCGTAGTGCGGGACACCGACTCTGGGGCCAACGTCCTGACTTTC.

CDR3 in DNA: TGTGCCACCAGCAGAGATGAAGCGAGGGCGCAGTATTTT. Protein: CATSRDEARAQYF. This chain uses TRBV15 with TRBJ2-3, with D possibly TRBD2 on 5 matching bases. The V gene lost 0 bases and the J gene lost 10 bases, with 11 bases spanning the gap. The length of the CDR3 is 13 residues. Germline V gives CDR1 LNHNV, CDR2 YYDKDF (reference sequence).

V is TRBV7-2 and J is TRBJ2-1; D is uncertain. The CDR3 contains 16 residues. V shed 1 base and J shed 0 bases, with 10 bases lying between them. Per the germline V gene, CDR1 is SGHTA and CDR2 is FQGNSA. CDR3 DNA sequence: TGTGCCAGCAGCTTAGGCAGCCCGAGCTCCTACAATGAGCAGTTCTTC. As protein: CASSLGSPSSYNEQFF.

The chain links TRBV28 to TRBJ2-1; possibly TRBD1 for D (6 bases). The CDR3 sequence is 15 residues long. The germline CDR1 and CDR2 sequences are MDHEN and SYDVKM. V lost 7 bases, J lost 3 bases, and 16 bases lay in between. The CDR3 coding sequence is TGTGCCAGCACCCAGAATAGGGGGTTCTACAATGAGCAGTTCTTC. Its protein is CASTQNRGFYNEQFF.

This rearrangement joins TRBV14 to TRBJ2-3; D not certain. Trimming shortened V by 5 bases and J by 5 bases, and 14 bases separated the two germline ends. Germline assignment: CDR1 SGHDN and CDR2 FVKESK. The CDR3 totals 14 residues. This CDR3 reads CASSGWKGIDTQYF. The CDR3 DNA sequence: TGTGCCAGCAGCGGATGGAAAGGGATAGATACGCAGTATTTT.

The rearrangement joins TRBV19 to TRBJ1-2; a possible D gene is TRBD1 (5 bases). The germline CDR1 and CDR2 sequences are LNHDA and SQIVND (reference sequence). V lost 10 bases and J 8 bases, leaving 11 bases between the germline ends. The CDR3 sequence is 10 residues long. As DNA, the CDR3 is TGTGCCACCCAGGGAATCGGCTACACCTTC. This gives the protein CATQGIGYTF.

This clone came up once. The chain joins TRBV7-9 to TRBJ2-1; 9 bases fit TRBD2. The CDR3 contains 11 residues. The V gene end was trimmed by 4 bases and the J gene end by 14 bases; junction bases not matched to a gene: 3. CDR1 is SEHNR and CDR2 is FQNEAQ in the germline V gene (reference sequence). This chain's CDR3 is CASSSAGGEFF. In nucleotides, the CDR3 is TGTGCCAGCAGCTCAGCGGGGGGAGAGTTCTTC.

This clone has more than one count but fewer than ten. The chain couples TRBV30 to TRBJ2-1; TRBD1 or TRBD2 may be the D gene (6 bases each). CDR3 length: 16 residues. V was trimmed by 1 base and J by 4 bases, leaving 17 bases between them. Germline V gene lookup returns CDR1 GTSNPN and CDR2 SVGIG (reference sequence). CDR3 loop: CAWSGLRGVVYNEQFF. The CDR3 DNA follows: TGTGCCTGGAGTGGCCTAAGGGGGGTCGTTTACAATGAGCAGTTCTTC.

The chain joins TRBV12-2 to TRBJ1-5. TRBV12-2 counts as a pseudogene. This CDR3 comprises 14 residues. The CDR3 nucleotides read TGTGCAAGTCGCTTCAGACCCCGGAATCAGCCCCAGCATTTT. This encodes CASRFRPRNQPQHF.

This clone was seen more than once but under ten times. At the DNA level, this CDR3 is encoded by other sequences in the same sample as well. The CDR3 is CAWSGGAQETQYF. Written as DNA, the CDR3 is TGTGCCTGGAGTGGCGGGGCCCAAGAGACCCAGTACTTC. The chain links TRBV30 to TRBJ2-5; perhaps TRBD2 as D (6 bases). The CDR3 has 13 residues. Germline lookup yields CDR1 GTSNPN and CDR2 SVGIG (reference sequence). V was cut by 1 base and J by 1 base, with 7 bases left in between.

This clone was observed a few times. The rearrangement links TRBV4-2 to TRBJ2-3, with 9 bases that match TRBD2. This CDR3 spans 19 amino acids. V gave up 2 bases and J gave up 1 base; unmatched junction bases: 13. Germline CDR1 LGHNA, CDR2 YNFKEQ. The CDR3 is CASSQNPGLARGGTDTQYF. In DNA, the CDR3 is TGTGCCAGCAGCCAAAACCCCGGACTAGCGAGGGGAGGCACAGATACGCAGTATTTT.

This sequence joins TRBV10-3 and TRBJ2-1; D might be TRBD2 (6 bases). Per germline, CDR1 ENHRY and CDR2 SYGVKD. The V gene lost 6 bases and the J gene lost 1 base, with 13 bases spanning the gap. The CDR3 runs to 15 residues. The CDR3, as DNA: TGTGCCATCAGGGGCGGGGATGGTTCCTACAATGAGCAGTTCTTC. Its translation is CAIRGGDGSYNEQFF.

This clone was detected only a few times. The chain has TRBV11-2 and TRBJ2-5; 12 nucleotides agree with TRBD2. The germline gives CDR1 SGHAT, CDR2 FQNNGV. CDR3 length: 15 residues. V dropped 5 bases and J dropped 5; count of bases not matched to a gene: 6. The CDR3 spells CASSTTSGSPETQYF. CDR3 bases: TGTGCCAGCAGCACGACTAGCGGGAGCCCTGAGACCCAGTACTTC. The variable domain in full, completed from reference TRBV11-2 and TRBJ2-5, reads EAGVAQSPRYKIIEKRQSVAFWCNPISGHATLYWYQQILGQGPKLLIQFQNNGVVDDSQLPKDRFSAERLKGVDSTLKIQPAKLEDSAVYLCASSTTSGSPETQYFGPGTRLLVL.

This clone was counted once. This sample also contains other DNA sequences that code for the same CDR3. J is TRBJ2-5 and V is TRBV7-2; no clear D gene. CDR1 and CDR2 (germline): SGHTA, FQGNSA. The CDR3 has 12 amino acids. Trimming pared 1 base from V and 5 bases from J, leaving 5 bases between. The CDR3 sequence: CASSLVRETQYF. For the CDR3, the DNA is TGTGCCAGCAGCTTAGTAAGGGAGACCCAGTACTTC.

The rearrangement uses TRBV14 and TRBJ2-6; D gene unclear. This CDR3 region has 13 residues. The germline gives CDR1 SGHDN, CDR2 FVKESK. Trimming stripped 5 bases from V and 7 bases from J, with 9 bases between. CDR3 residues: CASSVPGANVLTF. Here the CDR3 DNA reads TGTGCCAGCAGCGTCCCCGGTGCCAACGTCCTGACTTTC.

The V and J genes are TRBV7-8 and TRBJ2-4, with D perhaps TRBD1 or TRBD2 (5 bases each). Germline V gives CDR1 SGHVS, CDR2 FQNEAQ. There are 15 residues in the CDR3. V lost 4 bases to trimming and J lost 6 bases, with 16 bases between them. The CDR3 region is CASSWDLRGGNIQYF. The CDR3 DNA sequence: TGTGCCAGCAGCTGGGACCTCAGAGGCGGAAACATTCAGTACTTC.

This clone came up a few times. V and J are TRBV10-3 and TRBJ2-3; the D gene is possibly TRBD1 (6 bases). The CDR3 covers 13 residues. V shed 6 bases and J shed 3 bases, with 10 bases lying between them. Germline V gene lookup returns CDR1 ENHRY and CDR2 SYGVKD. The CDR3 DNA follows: TGTGCCATCAGCCGGGGACAAACAGATACGCAGTATTTT. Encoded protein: CAISRGQTDTQYF.

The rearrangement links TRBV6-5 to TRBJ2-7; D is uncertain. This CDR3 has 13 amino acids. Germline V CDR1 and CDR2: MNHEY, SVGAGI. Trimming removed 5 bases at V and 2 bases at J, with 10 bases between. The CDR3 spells CASSLRAAYEQYF. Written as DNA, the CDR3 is TGTGCCAGCAGTCTTAGGGCCGCCTACGAGCAGTACTTC.